These T cell receptor beta chains were read from a single sample in a study of blood T cells in healthy people across ages. TCRdb called the 5' RACE reads again in MiXCR, with one record for every CDR3 protein. The data contain 1.5 million to 1.9 million distinct CDR3 sequences, approximately 43% of them singletons. Sequenced input: blood. The receptors derive from a woman between 18 and 29 years old in good health. The CDR3 runs from the conserved cysteine through the conserved F or W.

V gene,J gene,CDR3 protein
TRBV7-2,TRBJ1-2,CASSYGGSNYGYTF
TRBV7-8,TRBJ2-7,CASSLASGTGTYEQYF
TRBV9,TRBJ2-7,CASSVGDGTSGVYEQYF
TRBV7-9,TRBJ2-1,CASSPPLAGHLNEQFF
TRBV20-1,TRBJ2-7,CSARTQGNYEQYF
TRBV3-1,TRBJ2-3,CASSQDSSGVSTDTQYF
TRBV2,TRBJ2-1,CASRAGIYNEQFF
TRBV4-1,TRBJ2-5,CASSQPTMKGAQQETQYF
TRBV10-3,TRBJ2-3,CACREGINTDTQYF
TRBV6-6,TRBJ1-3,CASSYFERSSGNTIYF
TRBV2,TRBJ2-3,CASHPSGGGDTQYF
TRBV5-1,TRBJ1-1,CASSLKGAQTEAFF
TRBV12-3/TRBV12-4,TRBJ2-7,CASQAGYEQYF
TRBV7-2,TRBJ2-7,CASSLDPGLYEQYF
TRBV10-3,TRBJ1-5,CAISAHGEPQHF
TRBV29-1,TRBJ1-2,CSDRTVYGYTF
TRBV12-3/TRBV12-4,TRBJ2-3,CPSSLGGRGADTQYF
TRBV28,TRBJ1-2,CASSLEGVRGYTF
TRBV6-5,TRBJ2-1,CASSYGLRGSYNEQFF
TRBV20-1,TRBJ2-1,CSARDRLAGGYYNEQFF
TRBV5-1,TRBJ2-7,CASRALVDYEQYF
TRBV12-3/TRBV12-4,TRBJ2-2,CASSPRQGRVGELFF
TRBV10-3,-,CAIASGLAGAYEQYF
TRBV10-3,TRBJ1-1,CAISRRQGENTEAFF
TRBV12-3/TRBV12-4,TRBJ2-1,CASSPSGGLSYNEQFF
TRBV4-3,TRBJ1-2,CASSQGRWLSNYGYTF
TRBV3-1,TRBJ1-2,CASSQDLRGLNYGYTF
TRBV7-2,TRBJ1-4,CASSEKRAYEKLFF
TRBV20-1,TRBJ1-6,CSARGRDRVNSPLHF
TRBV20-1,TRBJ2-3,CSPRGISSTDTQYF
TRBV12-3/TRBV12-4,TRBJ1-1,CASSFQGPTEAFF
TRBV15,TRBJ2-5,CATSRVGSRETQYF
TRBV4-3,TRBJ2-5,CASSQETLAVNEQYF
TRBV20-1,TRBJ1-5,CSANQGAGGYSNQPQHF
TRBV20-1,TRBJ2-1,CSARDSGTQNNEQFF
TRBV20-1,TRBJ1-4,CSASRTGSTNEKLFF
TRBV9,TRBJ2-1,CASSVGLAGHNEQFF
TRBV2,TRBJ2-5,CASSRPRQETQYF
TRBV20-1,TRBJ2-7,CSAVEGSWYEQYF
TRBV2,TRBJ2-3,CASSELAATDTQYF
TRBV27,TRBJ2-1,CASSSGLVLDEQFF
TRBV7-2,TRBJ1-1,CASSHPAGIMNTEAFF
TRBV6-5,TRBJ2-7,CASSYSSGTVDYEQYF
TRBV29-1,TRBJ2-7,CSATMGYEQYF
TRBV6-2/TRBV6-3,TRBJ1-5,CASSFGQAYSNQPQHF
TRBV20-1,TRBJ2-7,CSASIPGTSHEQYF
TRBV20-1,-,CSASETGNEQYF
TRBV4-3,TRBJ2-1,CASSTGQPSINEQFF
TRBV20-1,TRBJ2-1,CSAPLAGESDVYNEQFF
TRBV7-9,-,CASSLTAGEKPYEQYF
TRBV4-1,TRBJ1-1,CASSHLQGPTFF
TRBV20-1,TRBJ2-5,CSAREAAGNKETQYF